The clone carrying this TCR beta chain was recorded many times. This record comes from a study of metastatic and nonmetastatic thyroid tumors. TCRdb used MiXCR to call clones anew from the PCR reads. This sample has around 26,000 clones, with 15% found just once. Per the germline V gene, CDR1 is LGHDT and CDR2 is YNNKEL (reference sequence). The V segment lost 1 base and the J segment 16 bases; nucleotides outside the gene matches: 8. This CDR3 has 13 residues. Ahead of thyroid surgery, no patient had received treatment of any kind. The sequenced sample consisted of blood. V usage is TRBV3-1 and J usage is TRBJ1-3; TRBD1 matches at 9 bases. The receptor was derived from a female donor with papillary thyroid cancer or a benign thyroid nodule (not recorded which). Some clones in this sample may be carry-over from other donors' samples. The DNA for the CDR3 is TGTGCCAGCAGCCAAGCCGGGACAGGGTTTTTGTATTTT. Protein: CASSQAGTGFLYF.